The clone carrying this T cell receptor (beta chain) appeared many times. The data belong to a study of T cells in Graves' hyperthyroidism and ophthalmopathy. Germline V gene sequence: CDR1 ENHRY, CDR2 SYGVKD. The CDR3 extends over 13 amino acids. V was shortened by 10 bases and J by 4 bases, with 14 bases between the two germline ends. Researchers amplified the TCR beta CDR3 regions from RNA transcripts. HTBI primers were used for first-round RT-PCR of the TCR CDR3. TCRdb fed the multiplex PCR reads into MiXCR, producing one record per CDR3 protein. The sample carries hundreds of thousands of distinct CDR3 sequences, roughly a third recorded once.

The sample comprised blood. This chain uses TRBV10-3 with TRBJ1-5; possible D gene TRBD1, 5 bases. This receptor was obtained from a woman aged 40 to 50 with Graves' hyperthyroidism. The CDR3 DNA is TGTGCCACACGGGGGAAGAAAAATCAGCCCCAGCATTTT. Protein product: CATRGKKNQPQHF.